This T cell receptor (beta chain) was obtained from a study of molecular identifiers for immune sequencing clone quantification. Study in general: In replicates, RNA from roughly 21,000 or 96,000 naive CD8 cells was divided five ways and four parts were sequenced.

Whole-study findings and limits: One cell's worth of spiked Jurkat TCR RNA was reportedly detectable among 900,000 to 1,000,000 naive cells.

Trimming pared 3 bases from V and 3 bases from J, leaving 21 bases between. This CDR3 has 17 residues. Many counts were recorded for this clonotype. The target antigen is unknown. Based on a CD8+CD4-CCR7+CD45RA+ profile, naive CD8 T cells were sorted. Bulk libraries came from a prior protocol with listed TCR primers. TCRdb recomputed calls from the PCR reads with MiXCR, one row per CDR3 protein. The sample carries about 630,000 distinct CDR3 sequences, around 25% recorded once. The gene calls are TRBV12-3 or TRBV12-4 and TRBJ2-7, with a weak D call TRBD2 (5 bases). Sequencing used naive CD8+ T cells from blood, with Jurkat cell RNA spiked in. Sample subset: FACS-sorted CD8+CD4-CCR7+CD45RA+ naive T cells. This sequence originates from a human donor in good health. Some libraries in this study had Jurkat cell RNA spiked in. This CDR3 reads CASSFSWSLGEVYEQYF. As DNA, the CDR3 is TGTGCCAGCAGTTTCTCGTGGTCATTGGGAGAGGTCTACGAGCAGTACTTC.